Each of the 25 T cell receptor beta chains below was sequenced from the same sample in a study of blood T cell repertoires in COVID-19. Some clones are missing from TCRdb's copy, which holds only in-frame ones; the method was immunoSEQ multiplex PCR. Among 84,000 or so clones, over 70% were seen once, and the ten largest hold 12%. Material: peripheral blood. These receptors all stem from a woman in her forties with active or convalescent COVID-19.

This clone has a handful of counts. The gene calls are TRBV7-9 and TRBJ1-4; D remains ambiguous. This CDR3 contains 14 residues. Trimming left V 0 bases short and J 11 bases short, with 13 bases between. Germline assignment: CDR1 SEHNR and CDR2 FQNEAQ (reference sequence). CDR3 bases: TGTGCCAGCAGCTTAGCGGAAGAGGCAAAGAAACTGTTTTTT. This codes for CASSLAEEAKKLFF.

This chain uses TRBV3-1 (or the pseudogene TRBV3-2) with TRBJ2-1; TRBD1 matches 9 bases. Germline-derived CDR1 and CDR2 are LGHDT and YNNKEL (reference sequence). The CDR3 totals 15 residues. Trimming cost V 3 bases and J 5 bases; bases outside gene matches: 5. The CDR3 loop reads CASSQGTGSHNEQFF. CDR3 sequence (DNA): TGTGCCAGCAGCCAGGGGACAGGGAGCCACAATGAGCAGTTCTTC.

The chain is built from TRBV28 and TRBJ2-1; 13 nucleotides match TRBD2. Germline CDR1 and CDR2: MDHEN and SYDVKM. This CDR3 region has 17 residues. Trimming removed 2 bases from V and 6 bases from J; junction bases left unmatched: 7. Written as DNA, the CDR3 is TGTGCCAGCAGTTTACGGACTAGCGGGGGACTACTCAATGAGCAGTTCTTC. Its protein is CASSLRTSGGLLNEQFF. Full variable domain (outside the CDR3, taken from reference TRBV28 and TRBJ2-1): DVKVTQSSRYLVKRTGEKVFLECVQDMDHENMFWYRQDPGLGLRLIYFSYDVKMKEKGDIPEGYSVSREKKERFSLILESASTNQTSMYLCASSLRTSGGLLNEQFFGPGTRLTVL.

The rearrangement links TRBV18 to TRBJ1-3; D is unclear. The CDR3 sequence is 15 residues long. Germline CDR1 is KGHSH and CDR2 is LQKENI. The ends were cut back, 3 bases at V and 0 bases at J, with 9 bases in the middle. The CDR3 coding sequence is TGTGCCAGCTCACCGGGAGGAACCTCTGGAAACACCATATATTTT. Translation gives CASSPGGTSGNTIYF.

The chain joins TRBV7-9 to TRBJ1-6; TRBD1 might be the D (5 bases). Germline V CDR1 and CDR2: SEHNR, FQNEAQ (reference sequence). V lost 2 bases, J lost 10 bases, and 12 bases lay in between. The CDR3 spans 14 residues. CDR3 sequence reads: CASSLQGEASPLHF. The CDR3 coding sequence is TGTGCCAGCAGCTTACAGGGCGAGGCCTCACCCCTCCACTTT.

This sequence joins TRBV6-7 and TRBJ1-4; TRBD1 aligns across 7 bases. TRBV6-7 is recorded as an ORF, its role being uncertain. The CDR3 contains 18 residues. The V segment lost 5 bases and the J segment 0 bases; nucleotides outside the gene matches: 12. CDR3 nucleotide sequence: TGTGCCAGCAGTCCAAGGGGGCCAGGGACTGCAACTAATGAAAAACTGTTTTTT. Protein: CASSPRGPGTATNEKLFF.

In DNA, the CDR3 is TGCAGCGTTGATCGACAAGGAGGCGGCTACACCTTC. Protein sequence: CSVDRQGGGYTF. V usage is TRBV29-1 and J usage is TRBJ1-2; D is undetermined. CDR1 is SQVTM and CDR2 is ANQGSEA in the germline V gene. V lost 3 bases and J 8 bases, leaving 13 bases between the germline ends. This CDR3 has 12 amino acids.

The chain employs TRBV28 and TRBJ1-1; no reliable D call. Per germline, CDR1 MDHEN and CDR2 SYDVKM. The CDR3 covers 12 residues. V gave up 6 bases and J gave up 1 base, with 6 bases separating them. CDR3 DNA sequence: TGTGCCAGCAGGTCAGAGAACACTGAAGCTTTCTTT. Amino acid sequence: CASRSENTEAFF.

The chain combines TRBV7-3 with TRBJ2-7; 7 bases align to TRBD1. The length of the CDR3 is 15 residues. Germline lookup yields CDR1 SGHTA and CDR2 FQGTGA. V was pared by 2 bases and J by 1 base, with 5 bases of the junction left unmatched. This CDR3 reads CASSLQAGGSYEQYF. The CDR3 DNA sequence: TGTGCCAGCAGCTTACAAGCAGGGGGTTCCTACGAGCAGTACTTC.

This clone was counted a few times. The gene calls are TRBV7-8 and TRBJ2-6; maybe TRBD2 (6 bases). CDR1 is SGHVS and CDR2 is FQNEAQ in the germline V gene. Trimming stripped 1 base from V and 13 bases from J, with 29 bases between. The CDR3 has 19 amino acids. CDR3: CASSLVWVRRGWGVLVLTF. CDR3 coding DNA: TGTGCCAGCAGCTTAGTATGGGTCCGGAGGGGTTGGGGGGTTTTGGTCCTGACTTTC.

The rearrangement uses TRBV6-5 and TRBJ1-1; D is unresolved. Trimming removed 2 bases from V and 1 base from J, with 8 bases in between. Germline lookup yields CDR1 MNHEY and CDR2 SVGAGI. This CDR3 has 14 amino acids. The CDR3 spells CASSYGLQNTEAFF. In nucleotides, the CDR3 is TGTGCCAGCAGTTACGGGCTTCAGAACACTGAAGCTTTCTTT.

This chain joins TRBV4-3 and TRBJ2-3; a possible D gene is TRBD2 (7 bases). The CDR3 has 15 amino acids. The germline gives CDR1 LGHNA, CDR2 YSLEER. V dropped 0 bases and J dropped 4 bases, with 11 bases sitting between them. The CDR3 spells CASSQDPGGADTQYF. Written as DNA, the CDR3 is TGCGCCAGCAGCCAAGATCCGGGGGGCGCAGATACGCAGTATTTT.

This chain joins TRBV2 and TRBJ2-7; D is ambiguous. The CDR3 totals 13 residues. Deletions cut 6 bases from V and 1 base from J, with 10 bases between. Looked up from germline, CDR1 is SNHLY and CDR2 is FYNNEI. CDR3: CASRAPDSYEQYF. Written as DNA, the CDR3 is TGTGCCAGCAGAGCGCCGGATTCCTACGAGCAGTACTTC.

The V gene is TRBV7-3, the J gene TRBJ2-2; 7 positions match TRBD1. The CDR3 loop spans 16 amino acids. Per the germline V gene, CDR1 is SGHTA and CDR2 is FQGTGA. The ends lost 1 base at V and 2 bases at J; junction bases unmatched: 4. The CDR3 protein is CASSLNSGGNTGELFF. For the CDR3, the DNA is TGTGCCAGCAGCTTAAATTCAGGGGGTAACACCGGGGAGCTGTTTTTT. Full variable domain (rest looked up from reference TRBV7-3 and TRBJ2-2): GAGVSQTPSNKVTEKGKYVELRCDPISGHTALYWYRQSLGQGPEFLIYFQGTGAADDSGLPNDRFFAVRPEGSVSTLKIQRTERGDSAVYLCASSLNSGGNTGELFFGEGSRLTVL.

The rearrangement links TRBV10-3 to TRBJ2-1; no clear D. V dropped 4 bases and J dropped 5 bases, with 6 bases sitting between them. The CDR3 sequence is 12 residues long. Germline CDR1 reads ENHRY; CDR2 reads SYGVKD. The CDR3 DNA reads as TGTGCCATCAGTGTCTCAGACAATGAGCAGTTCTTC. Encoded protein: CAISVSDNEQFF.

The DNA for the CDR3 is TGTGCCAGCAGCTCAGTCCCGGGACTAGGGACCGGGGAGCTGTTTTTT. It is translated as CASSSVPGLGTGELFF. The rearrangement links TRBV7-3 to TRBJ2-2; 8 bases map to TRBD2. Per the germline V gene, CDR1 is SGHTA and CDR2 is FQGTGA. V trimming: 4 bases; J trimming: 5 bases; junction bases outside the gene matches: 9. This CDR3 has 16 residues.

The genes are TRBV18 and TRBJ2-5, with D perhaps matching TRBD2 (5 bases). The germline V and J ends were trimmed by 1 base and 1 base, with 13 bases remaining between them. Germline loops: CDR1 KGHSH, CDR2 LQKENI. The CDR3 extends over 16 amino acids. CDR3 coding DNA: TGTGCCAGCTCACCACAGGGATTAGGAGGCCAAGAGACCCAGTACTTC. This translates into CASSPQGLGGQETQYF.

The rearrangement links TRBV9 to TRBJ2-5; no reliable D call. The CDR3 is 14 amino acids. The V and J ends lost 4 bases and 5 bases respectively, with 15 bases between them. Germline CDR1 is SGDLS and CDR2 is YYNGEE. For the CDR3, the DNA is TGTGCCAGCAGCTTGCTTGGGTCCGGGGAGACCCAGTACTTC. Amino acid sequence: CASSLLGSGETQYF.

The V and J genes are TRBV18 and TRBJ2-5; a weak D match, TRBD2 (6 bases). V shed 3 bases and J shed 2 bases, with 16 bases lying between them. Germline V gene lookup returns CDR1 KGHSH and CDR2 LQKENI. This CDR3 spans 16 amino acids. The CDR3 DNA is TGTGCCAGCTCACCCGCGGACTACCTAACACAAGAGACCCAGTACTTC. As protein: CASSPADYLTQETQYF.

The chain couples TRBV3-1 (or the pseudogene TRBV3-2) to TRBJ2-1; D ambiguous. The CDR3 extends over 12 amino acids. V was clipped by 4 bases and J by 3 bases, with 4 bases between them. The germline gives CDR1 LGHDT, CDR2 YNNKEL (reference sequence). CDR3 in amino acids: CASSPNYNEQFF. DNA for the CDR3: TGTGCCAGCAGCCCAAACTACAATGAGCAGTTCTTC.

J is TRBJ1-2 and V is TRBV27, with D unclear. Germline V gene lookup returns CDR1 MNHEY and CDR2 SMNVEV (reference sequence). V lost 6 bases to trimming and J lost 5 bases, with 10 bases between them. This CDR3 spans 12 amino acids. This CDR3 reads CASRFGLYGYTF. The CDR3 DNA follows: TGTGCCAGCAGGTTCGGACTGTATGGCTACACCTTC.

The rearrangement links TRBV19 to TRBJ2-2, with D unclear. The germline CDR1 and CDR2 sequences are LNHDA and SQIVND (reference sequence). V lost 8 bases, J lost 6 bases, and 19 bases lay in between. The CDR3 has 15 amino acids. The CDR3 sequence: CASAVGFLSAGELFF. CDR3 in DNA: TGTGCCAGTGCCGTCGGGTTTTTAAGTGCCGGGGAGCTGTTTTTT.

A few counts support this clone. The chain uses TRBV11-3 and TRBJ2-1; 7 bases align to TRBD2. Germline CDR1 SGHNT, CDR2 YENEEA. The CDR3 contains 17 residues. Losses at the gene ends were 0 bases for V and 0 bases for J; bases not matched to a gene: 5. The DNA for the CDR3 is TGTGCCAGCAGCTTAGAAAGCGGGATCAGCTCCTACAATGAGCAGTTCTTC. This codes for CASSLESGISSYNEQFF.

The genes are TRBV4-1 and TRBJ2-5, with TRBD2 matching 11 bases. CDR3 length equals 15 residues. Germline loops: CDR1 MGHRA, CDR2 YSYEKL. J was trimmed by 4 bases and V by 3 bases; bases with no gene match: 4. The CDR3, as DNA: TGCGCCAGCAGCCAGGGGACTAGCGGTTTAGAGACCCAGTACTTC. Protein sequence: CASSQGTSGLETQYF.

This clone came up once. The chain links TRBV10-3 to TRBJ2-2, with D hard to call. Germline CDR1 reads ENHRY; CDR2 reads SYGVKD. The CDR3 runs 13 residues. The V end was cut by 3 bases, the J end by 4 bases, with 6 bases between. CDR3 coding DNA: TGTGCCATCAGTGATGTCGGCACCGGGGAGCTGTTTTTT. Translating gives CAISDVGTGELFF.